This is a list of T cell receptor beta chains from one sample in a study of cytomegalovirus exposure and HLA in healthy donors. Libraries were prepared by immunoSEQ multiplex PCR; TCRdb keeps only in-frame clonotypes and omits some of them. This sample carries some 150,000 clones, approximately 86% of them seen once, and the ten largest clones take roughly 1.5%. The specimen was PBMCs. The receptors come from a male donor in good health and CMV-seronegative. Both conserved end residues are part of each CDR3. The order of the fields is J gene, D gene, clone size, V gene, CDR3 protein, CDR3 DNA. The D gene is left open where the match is weak. Clone size is given for some rows only: seen once, a few or many times, or a class if the clone is expanded.

TRBJ2-3 | TRBD2 | - | TRBV7-3 | CASSWSSGFGDTQYF | TGTGCCAGCAGCTGGAGTAGCGGGTTCGGAGATACGCAGTATTTT
TRBJ1-5 | - | - | TRBV2 | CASRATRGREPQHF | TGTGCCAGCAGGGCGACCAGGGGCCGGGAGCCCCAGCATTTT
TRBJ1-6 | TRBD1 | - | TRBV7-3 | CASSLDRGGSPLHF | TGTGCCAGCAGCTTGGACAGGGGCGGCTCACCCCTCCACTTT
TRBJ2-5 | TRBD1 | - | TRBV19 | CASSILTRGFETQYF | TGTGCCAGTAGTATACTAACCAGGGGGTTTGAGACCCAGTACTTC
TRBJ1-2 | - | once | TRBV18 | CASSPPLLELANYGYTF | TGTGCCAGCTCACCACCCCTCTTAGAGCTAGCTAACTATGGCTACACCTTC
TRBJ2-1 | - | - | TRBV11-2 | CASSFQVRAGNEQFF | TGTGCCAGCAGCTTTCAGGTCCGAGCAGGCAATGAGCAGTTCTTC
TRBJ1-4 | - | - | TRBV9 | CASSGKGDEKLFF | TGTGCCAGCAGTGGGAAGGGGGATGAAAAACTGTTTTTT
TRBJ2-5 | - | few | TRBV5-1 | CASSLAWAGIGGTQYF | TGCGCCAGCAGCTTGGCCTGGGCGGGAATTGGGGGGACCCAGTACTTC
TRBJ2-7 | - | once | TRBV5-6 | CASSLVRARVGHEQYF | TGTGCCAGCAGCTTGGTTAGGGCCAGGGTTGGTCACGAGCAGTACTTC
TRBJ2-1 | - | - | TRBV5-4 | CASSLEVGGLYNEQFF | TGTGCCAGCAGCTTGGAGGTGGGGGGGCTCTACAATGAGCAGTTCTTC
TRBJ2-7 | - | - | TRBV5-3 | CARSRGGHTGDPNSYEQYF | TGTGCCAGAAGCCGCGGGGGGCACACAGGGGACCCAAACTCCTACGAGCAGTACTTC
TRBJ1-2 | - | - | TRBV18 | CASSNRASGYTF | TGTGCCAGCTCAAACAGGGCAAGTGGCTACACCTTC
TRBJ2-3 | - | - | TRBV19 | CASHPGYSTDTQYF | TGTGCCAGTCACCCAGGGTATAGCACAGATACGCAGTATTTT
TRBJ2-7 | TRBD1 | once | TRBV5-6 | CASSGRQGPPNFFHYEQYF | TGTGCCAGCAGCGGGCGACAGGGTCCTCCCAACTTCTTCCACTACGAGCAGTACTTC
TRBJ1-6 | - | - | TRBV5-6 | CASSASPRGSYNSPLHF | TGTGCCAGCAGCGCAAGCCCCAGGGGTTCCTATAATTCACCCCTCCACTTT
TRBJ2-2 | TRBD1 | - | TRBV4-1 | CASSHGQGARTGELFF | TGCGCCAGCAGCCACGGACAGGGGGCGAGGACCGGGGAGCTGTTTTTT
TRBJ1-1 | - | - | TRBV7-6 | CASSRSTRGFTEAFF | TGTGCCAGCAGCAGATCGACACGTGGATTCACTGAAGCTTTCTTT
TRBJ2-7 | TRBD1 | - | TRBV2 | CASSPGDRVYEQYF | TGTGCCAGCAGTCCTGGGGACAGGGTGTACGAGCAGTACTTC
TRBJ2-7 | TRBD2 | - | TRBV7-2 | CASSPLAGGYEQYF | TGTGCCAGCAGCCCTTTAGCGGGAGGGTACGAGCAGTACTTC
TRBJ1-2 | - | few | TRBV2 | CASQMYTF | TGTGCCAGCCAGATGTACACCTTC
TRBJ1-4 | TRBD1 | - | TRBV5-1 | CATRTGSNEKLFF | TGCGCCACCCGGACAGGTTCTAATGAAAAACTGTTTTTT
TRBJ1-5 | - | once | TRBV6-5 | CASSTSFGGNQPQHF | TGTGCCAGCAGTACCTCGTTCGGGGGCAATCAGCCCCAGCATTTT
TRBJ2-1 | - | - | TRBV15 | CATRNYRTYNEQFF | TGTGCCACCCGAAACTATCGGACCTACAATGAGCAGTTCTTC
TRBJ2-1 | TRBD1 | - | TRBV11-3 | CASSLSRGHDEQFF | TGTGCCAGCAGCTTATCAAGGGGGCACGATGAGCAGTTCTTC
TRBJ1-2 | - | - | TRBV6-6 | CASRTGNEGGYTF | TGTGCCAGCAGAACCGGGAACGAGGGCGGCTACACCTTC
TRBJ1-1 | - | - | TRBV5-1 | CASSSGPRGVYDTEAFF | TGCGCCAGCAGCTCGGGGCCCCGGGGGGTGTACGACACTGAAGCTTTCTTT
TRBJ1-3 | - | - | TRBV4-2 | CASSQDGPISGNTIYF | TGTGCCAGCAGCCAAGACGGTCCTATCTCTGGAAACACCATATATTTT
TRBJ2-3 | TRBD2 | - | TRBV28 | CASSGPTSGRAGDTQYF | TGTGCCAGCAGTGGCCCTACTAGCGGCAGAGCGGGGGATACGCAGTATTTT